These T cell receptor beta chains were read from a single sample in a study of cytomegalovirus exposure and HLA in healthy donors. TCRdb's copy holds only in-frame clones and misses some; the assay was immunoSEQ multiplex PCR. The sample lists some 120,000 clones; 82% were seen once. Sequenced input: PBMCs. The receptors stem from a young man in good health and CMV-seropositive. Each CDR3 is given without its conserved first and last residue. D genes are given only for firm matches.

v_call: TRBV11-2
d_call: TRBD2
cdr3_aa: ASSLVGSSGGPKHQY

v_call: TRBV15
d_call: TRBD1
cdr3_aa: ATSRDPGGNYGYT

v_call: TRBV11-3
d_call: .
cdr3_aa: ASSQSSVQETQY

v_call: TRBV6-5
d_call: .
cdr3_aa: ASSVNRVLDTQY

v_call: TRBV21-1
d_call: .
cdr3_aa: ASSNHWGGPYNEQF

v_call: TRBV13
d_call: TRBD2
cdr3_aa: ASGLAVTDTQY

v_call: TRBV7-9
d_call: .
cdr3_aa: ASVGDLDTQY

v_call: TRBV27
d_call: .
cdr3_aa: ASSLPRGSSSTDTQY

v_call: TRBV30
d_call: .
cdr3_aa: AWSVGGSTEAF

v_call: TRBV30
d_call: .
cdr3_aa: AWNRVYSYEQY

v_call: TRBV29-1
d_call: TRBD2
cdr3_aa: SVERLARETQY

v_call: TRBV6-9
d_call: .
cdr3_aa: ASSLIREYMNTEAF

v_call: TRBV19
d_call: .
cdr3_aa: ASSPGILRYT

v_call: TRBV7-9
d_call: .
cdr3_aa: ASSALAGPLTQY

v_call: TRBV28
d_call: TRBD1
cdr3_aa: ASNWGQGKNQPQH

v_call: TRBV5-1
d_call: .
cdr3_aa: ASSLEANTEAF

v_call: TRBV27
d_call: .
cdr3_aa: ASSLRGEASYGYT

v_call: TRBV19
d_call: TRBD1
cdr3_aa: ASSKTGVGRGYT

v_call: TRBV7-3
d_call: TRBD2
cdr3_aa: ASSLGPGGFYEQY

v_call: TRBV11-3
d_call: TRBD1
cdr3_aa: ASSSGQGVGPQH

v_call: TRBV27
d_call: TRBD1
cdr3_aa: ASTIRQGEKLF

v_call: TRBV29-1
d_call: TRBD1
cdr3_aa: SVEGQGFQETQY

v_call: TRBV6-1
d_call: .
cdr3_aa: ASIRSGANVLT

v_call: TRBV2
d_call: .
cdr3_aa: ASIIPGGFNEKLF

v_call: TRBV5-1
d_call: TRBD2
cdr3_aa: ASSRGGTQETQY

v_call: TRBV5-1
d_call: TRBD1
cdr3_aa: ASSPTGGNTEAF

v_call: TRBV4-1
d_call: .
cdr3_aa: ASSPLAGAGNGQY

v_call: TRBV11-2
d_call: .
cdr3_aa: ASSLYYEQY

v_call: TRBV10-2
d_call: TRBD2
cdr3_aa: ASNGMGGKETQY

v_call: TRBV5-8
d_call: TRBD2
cdr3_aa: ASSLQGLAALSDTGELF

v_call: TRBV4-1
d_call: .
cdr3_aa: ASSRVWGEYTEAF

v_call: TRBV5-4
d_call: .
cdr3_aa: ASSFSWRGSYEQY

v_call: TRBV5-5
d_call: .
cdr3_aa: ASSPIAQGGNEKLF

v_call: TRBV5-1
d_call: TRBD1
cdr3_aa: ASSIRTGESYNSPLH

v_call: TRBV6-1
d_call: .
cdr3_aa: ASSVQGRGSYEQY